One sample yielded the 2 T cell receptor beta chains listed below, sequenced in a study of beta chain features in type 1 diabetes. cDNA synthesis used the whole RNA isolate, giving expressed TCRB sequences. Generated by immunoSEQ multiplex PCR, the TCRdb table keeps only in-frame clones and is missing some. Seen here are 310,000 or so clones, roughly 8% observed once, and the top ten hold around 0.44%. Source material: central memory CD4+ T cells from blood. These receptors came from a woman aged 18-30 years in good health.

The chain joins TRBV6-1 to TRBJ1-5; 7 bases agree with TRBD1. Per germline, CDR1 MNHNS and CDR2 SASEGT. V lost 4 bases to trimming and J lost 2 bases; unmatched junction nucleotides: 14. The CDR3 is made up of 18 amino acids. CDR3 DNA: TGTGCCAGCAGTGCCCCCCGGGACAGCAAGAGCGGCAATCAGCCCCAGCATTTT. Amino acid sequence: CASSAPRDSKSGNQPQHF.

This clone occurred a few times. In nucleotides, the CDR3 is TGTGCCACGACGGACAATTACTATGGCTACACCTTC. Translated, it gives CATTDNYYGYTF. The V call is TRBV19, the J call TRBJ1-2; tentatively, D is TRBD1 (5 bases). Trimming cost V 10 bases and J 3 bases, with 12 bases left between them. This CDR3 contains 12 residues. CDR1 and CDR2 from the germline V gene are LNHDA and SQIVND (reference sequence).